Below, 28 T cell receptor beta chains from the same sample are listed, as sequenced in a study of CD4 and CD8 cells across lung adenocarcinoma regions. TCRdb reprocessed the PCR reads via MiXCR and lists one record per CDR3 protein. The table has roughly 25,000 distinct CDR3 sequences, 53% seen once. What was sequenced was CD8+ T cells from the center of a lung tumor. Source of these receptors: a male donor with lung adenocarcinoma. The CD4 and CD8 labels of this study may be unreliable.

A note on this clonotype: One junction end does not reproduce the germline sequence, and a read error may be involved. The rearrangement joins TRBV24-1 to TRBJ2-3, with 7 bases identical to TRBD1. CDR1 and CDR2 from the germline V gene are KGHDR and SFDVKD. CDR3 length equals 15 residues. Written as DNA, the CDR3 is TGTGCCACGAGTACAGGGGTCGGTGACAAAGATACGCAGTACTTT. It specifies CATSTGVGDKDTQYF.

This clonotype was seen more than once but under ten times. One junction end disagrees with the germline gene, perhaps due to a read error. The chain is built from TRBV6-5 and TRBJ2-7; 8 positions match TRBD1. The CDR3 has 15 amino acids. Looked up from germline, CDR1 is MNHEY and CDR2 is SVGAGI. Here the CDR3 reads CASSYTGQARAGVGF. Written as DNA, the CDR3 is TGTGCCAGCAGTTACACGGGACAGGCTCGGGCGGGTGTGGGCTTC.

This clonotype showed up many times. The chain has TRBV10-1 and TRBJ1-3; no clear D. Germline CDR1 reads WNHNN; CDR2 reads SYGVQD (reference sequence). Trimming pared 8 bases from V and 0 bases from J, leaving 8 bases between. This CDR3 has 13 amino acids. CDR3 coding DNA: TGCGCCAGCGCGGCAGCCTCTGGAAACACCATATATTTT. It translates to CASAAASGNTIYF.

The rearrangement joins TRBV10-3 to TRBJ2-3; 8 bases fit TRBD2. There are 18 residues in the CDR3. CDR1 is ENHRY, CDR2 SYGVKD, per germline. After removal of 6 bases from V and 9 bases from J, the junction contained 23 bases not matched to a gene. The chain's CDR3 is CAIRSIAGPQGATNTQYF. In DNA, the CDR3 is TGTGCCATCAGGAGCATAGCGGGACCACAGGGAGCCACAAACACGCAGTATTTT.

In its sample, this clonotype ranks as medium-sized (0.01 to 0.1%). J is TRBJ2-7 and V is TRBV6-1, with unresolved D. CDR3 size: 14 residues. With 2 bases removed from V and 7 bases from J, the gap between germline ends came to 15 bases. Germline V CDR1 and CDR2: MNHNS, SASEGT. CDR3 sequence: CASSERHDMGEQYF. The CDR3, as DNA: TGTGCCAGCAGTGAACGGCATGACATGGGGGAGCAGTACTTC.

This clonotype has ten or more counts. The gene calls are TRBV12-3 or TRBV12-4 and TRBJ1-2; tentatively, D is TRBD1 (6 bases). The CDR3 totals 14 residues. The V and J ends lost 1 base and 6 bases respectively, with 12 bases between them. The chain's CDR3 is CASSLGPQGNGYTF. Here the CDR3 DNA reads TGTGCCAGCAGTTTAGGTCCACAGGGCAATGGCTACACCTTC.

CDR3 region: CAISDVGFTDTQYF. The CDR3 region has the DNA TGTGCCATCAGTGATGTGGGGTTCACAGATACGCAGTATTTT. This chain uses TRBV10-3 with TRBJ2-3, with D uncertain. The CDR3 spans 14 residues. The V end lost 3 bases, the J end lost 2 bases, and 9 bases lay between the germline ends. Germline loops: CDR1 ENHRY, CDR2 SYGVKD.

This clonotype was seen repeatedly, ten times or more. The chain recombines TRBV20-1 with TRBJ2-1, with D maybe TRBD1 (6 bases). The V and J ends lost 4 bases and 1 base respectively, with 17 bases between them. The CDR3 extends over 16 amino acids. Germline V CDR1 and CDR2: DFQATT, SNEGSKA (reference sequence). This CDR3 reads CSATPLRGRSYNEQFF. The CDR3 coding sequence is TGCAGTGCTACTCCGCTCAGGGGTCGGTCCTACAATGAGCAGTTCTTC.

The J gene is TRBJ2-3, the V gene TRBV10-1; 7 bases are a match to TRBD1. TRBJ2-7 explains the end of the DNA better; the J call may be wrong. CDR1 is WNHNN and CDR2 is SYGVQD in the germline V gene (reference sequence). This CDR3 contains 14 residues. The CDR3 nucleotides read TGCGCCAGCAGGAGGACAGGAGCCGAAGATACGCAGTACTTC. This sequence encodes CASRRTGAEDTQYF.

The chain couples TRBV6-1 to TRBJ2-3; D possibly matches TRBD1 or TRBD2 (6 bases each). The V gene's germline CDR1 is MNHNS and CDR2 SASEGT. This CDR3 is built from 14 residues. V gave up 8 bases and J gave up 5 bases, with 17 bases separating them. CDR3: CASEEGGRRDTQYF. The CDR3 DNA reads TGTGCCAGCGAGGAGGGGGGCAGGAGAGATACGCAGTATTTT.

As for this clonotype: This sequence may be a read error, since a much larger clone differs from it by one base. The CDR3 region is CASSVTVGNYEQFF. In DNA form, the CDR3 reads TGTGCCAGCAGTGTGACCGTTGGGAACTACGAGCAGTTCTTC. V gene TRBV6-1 combines with J gene TRBJ2-1; D uncertain. The CDR3 runs to 14 residues. Trimming cost V 4 bases and J 10 bases, with 17 bases left between them. Per germline, CDR1 MNHNS and CDR2 SASEGT.

For this clonotype: One end of the junction is discordant with germline, which a read error may explain. V gene TRBV4-1 combines with J gene TRBJ2-4; D may correspond to TRBD1 or TRBD2 (5 bases each). CDR1 is MGHRA and CDR2 is YSYEKL in the germline V gene. The CDR3 contains 17 residues. CDR3 in DNA: TGCGCCAGGTGCCGTGGCCCGGGGCTGTGGGCCAAAGACACTCAGTATTTC. As protein: CARCRGPGLWAKDTQYF.

This clonotype was observed many times. The chain employs TRBV6-1 and TRBJ2-7; D is perhaps TRBD1 (5 bases). Trimming removed 6 bases from V and 2 bases from J, with 14 bases in between. The CDR3 sequence is 14 residues long. CDR1 is MNHNS, CDR2 SASEGT, per germline. The CDR3 reads CASSPSRVPYEQYF. The CDR3 coding sequence is TGTGCCAGCAGCCCCAGCAGGGTGCCCTACGAGCAGTACTTC.

For this clonotype: At one of its ends the junction is not consistent with the germline gene, which may arise from a read error. The chain combines TRBV10-2 with TRBJ2-5, with D possibly TRBD2 on 6 matching bases. The CDR3 contains 15 residues. CDR1 is WSHSY and CDR2 is SAAADI in the germline V gene. CDR3 sequence: CARGRAGGDQETQYF. For the CDR3, the DNA is TGCGCCAGGGGGCGCGCGGGCGGGGACCAAGAGACGCAGTACTTC.

A note on this clonotype: One end of the junction varies from germline; a read error may be responsible. The rearrangement joins TRBV4-1 to TRBJ2-3; D is tentatively TRBD1 or TRBD2 (6 bases each). Germline loops: CDR1 MGHRA, CDR2 YSYEKL. The CDR3 runs to 15 residues. The CDR3 loop is CAGGHGHRDPDTQYF. In DNA, the CDR3 is TGCGCCGGGGGGCACGGGCACCGTGACCCAGATACCCAGTATTTC.

V gene TRBV6-1 combines with J gene TRBJ2-3; TRBD2 might be the D (6 bases). Deletions cut 7 bases from V and 1 base from J, with 15 bases between. CDR1 is MNHNS and CDR2 is SASEGT in the germline V gene. The CDR3 runs to 15 residues. CDR3 sequence (DNA): TGTGCCAGCAAAGCAGCTATAGCGGGCACAGATACGCAGTATTTT. Protein product: CASKAAIAGTDTQYF.

This clonotype appeared many times. V usage is TRBV4-1 and J usage is TRBJ2-4; 8 nucleotides align to TRBD1. The CDR3 contains 18 residues. The junction had 15 bases not matched to a gene; V was cut back by 0 bases and J by 8 bases. The germline V gene has CDR1 MGHRA and CDR2 YSYEKL. The CDR3, as DNA: TGCGCCAGCAGCCAAGATCTCGGACAGGGTCCCGATGAGGACATTCAGTACTTC. It is translated as CASSQDLGQGPDEDIQYF.

The chain has TRBV6-1 and TRBJ2-4, with TRBD2 as a possible D gene (6 bases). The CDR3 is made up of 14 amino acids. Germline CDR1 MNHNS, CDR2 SASEGT. V gave up 6 bases and J gave up 13 bases, with 22 bases separating them. CDR3 DNA sequence: TGTGCCAGCAGGGGGCGGGGAGCCAAAAATACGCAGTACTTC. Protein product: CASRGRGAKNTQYF.

This clonotype was counted a few times. This sequence joins TRBV5-3 and TRBJ2-1, with D perhaps matching TRBD1 (9 bases). TRBV5-3 is an ORF; its function is uncertain. The CDR3 contains 24 residues. Trimming stripped 1 base from V and 5 bases from J, with 40 bases between. This CDR3 reads CARSLPGTGYFLFGREVFHNEQFF. The CDR3, as DNA: TGTGCCAGAAGCTTGCCCGGGACAGGGTATTTTTTGTTCGGGCGGGAGGTCTTCCACAATGAGCAGTTCTTC.

The J gene is TRBJ2-5, the V gene TRBV6-1; D perhaps matches TRBD1 (6 bases). The length of the CDR3 is 13 residues. V was clipped by 2 bases and J by 2 bases, with 6 bases between them. The germline V gene encodes CDR1 MNHNS and CDR2 SASEGT. The CDR3 protein is CASSEQGQETQYF. As DNA, the CDR3 is TGTGCCAGCAGTGAACAGGGGCAAGAGACCCAGTACTTC.

This sequence joins TRBV4-1 and TRBJ2-5, with D hard to call. The J call may be in error: the DNA end matches TRBJ2-7 better. This CDR3 region has 13 residues. Germline CDR1 reads MGHRA; CDR2 reads YSYEKL. The CDR3 bases are TGCGCCAGCAGCCAAGCAAGAGACTACGAGCAGTACTTC. This gives the protein CASSQARDYEQYF.

This clonotype appeared many times. The chain carries TRBV10-1 and TRBJ2-7; 8 bases match TRBD1. The CDR3 is made up of 14 amino acids. In germline, CDR1 is WNHNN, CDR2 SYGVQD (reference sequence). V gave up 5 bases and J gave up 1 base; unmatched junction bases: 4. CDR3 DNA: TGCGCCAGCAGTCTCCGGGACAGGTCCTACGAGCAGTACTTC. Translated, it gives CASSLRDRSYEQYF.

Note on this clonotype: At one boundary the junction diverges from the germline segment, which might be a read error. This chain links TRBV5-1 with TRBJ2-3; D is ambiguous. Germline CDR1 reads SGHRS; CDR2 reads YFSETQ. The length of the CDR3 is 15 residues. The CDR3 loop is CASSLGLLGTDMQYF. CDR3 bases: TGCGCCAGCAGCTTAGGGCTGTTGGGCACAGATATGCAGTATTTC.

This clonotype was seen only a few times. The chain is built from TRBV6-1 and TRBJ1-5; 11 bases are a match to TRBD1. V shed 3 bases, J shed 4 bases, and the junction held 8 bases outside the gene matches. This CDR3 is built from 17 residues. In germline, CDR1 is MNHNS, CDR2 SASEGT. The CDR3 DNA follows: TGTGCCAGCAGTGATCCGGGACAGGGGGGGGCAAATCAGCCCCAGCATTTT. Translation: CASSDPGQGGANQPQHF.

Note on this clonotype: The junction shows a germline mismatch at one end, possibly a read error. This sequence joins TRBV4-1 and TRBJ2-3; either TRBD1 or TRBD2 may fit D (6 bases each). Germline-derived CDR1 and CDR2 are MGHRA and YSYEKL. The CDR3 consists of 15 residues. The CDR3 reads CASGQELGGTDTQYF. The CDR3 DNA sequence: TGCGCCAGCGGCCAAGAGCTGGGGGGCACAGACACGCAGTATTTT.

This clonotype was seen ten or more times. The chain uses TRBV2 and TRBJ2-5, with 7 bases fitting TRBD1. V dropped 7 bases and J dropped 0; count of bases not matched to a gene: 2. This CDR3 contains 13 residues. Looked up from germline, CDR1 is SNHLY and CDR2 is FYNNEI. DNA of the CDR3: TGTGCCAGCATACAGGGGTACCAAGAGACCCAGTACTTC. Translated, it gives CASIQGYQETQYF.

This chain uses TRBV6-1 with TRBJ2-4, with D perhaps being TRBD1 or TRBD2 (6 bases each). The germline V gene has CDR1 MNHNS and CDR2 SASEGT. The CDR3 contains 16 residues. Trimming removed 0 bases at V and 7 bases at J, with 16 bases between. The CDR3, as DNA: TGTGCCAGCAGTGAAGCCGGGCCGGGGGCCAGGAACATTCAGTACTTC. This gives the protein CASSEAGPGARNIQYF.

V is TRBV7-2 and J is TRBJ2-5; D ambiguous. V gave up 1 base and J gave up 4 bases, with 13 bases separating them. The CDR3 runs to 15 residues. The germline V gene encodes CDR1 SGHTA and CDR2 FQGNSA. For the CDR3, the DNA is TGTGCCAGCAGCTTAGTATCGGGTTACCCAGAGACCCAGTACTTC. It specifies CASSLVSGYPETQYF.